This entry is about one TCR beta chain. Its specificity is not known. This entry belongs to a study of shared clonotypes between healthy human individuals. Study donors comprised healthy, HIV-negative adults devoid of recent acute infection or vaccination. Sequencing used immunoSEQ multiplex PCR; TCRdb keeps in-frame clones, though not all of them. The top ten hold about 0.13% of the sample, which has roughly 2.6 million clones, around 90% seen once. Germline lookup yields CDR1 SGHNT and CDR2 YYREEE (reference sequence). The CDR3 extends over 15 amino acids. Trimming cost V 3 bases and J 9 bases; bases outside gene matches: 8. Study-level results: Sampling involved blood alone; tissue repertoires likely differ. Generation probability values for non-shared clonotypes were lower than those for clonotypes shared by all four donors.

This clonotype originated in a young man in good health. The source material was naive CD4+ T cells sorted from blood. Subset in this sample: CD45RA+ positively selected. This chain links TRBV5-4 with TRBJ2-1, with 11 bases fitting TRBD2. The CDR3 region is CASSSVAGGPGEQFF. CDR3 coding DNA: TGTGCCAGCAGCTCCGTAGCGGGAGGGCCGGGTGAGCAGTTCTTC.